Each of the 32 T cell receptor beta chains below was sequenced from the same sample in a study of blood T cell repertoires in COVID-19. The repertoire was sequenced with immunoSEQ multiplex PCR; TCRdb's copy has only in-frame clones and lacks some. Here the sample spans 380,000 or so clones, 86% being singletons. Sequencing input: peripheral blood. These receptors were obtained from an older woman with COVID-19, enrolled during active disease.

The chain links TRBV30 to TRBJ1-5; D not certain. Trimming shortened V by 3 bases and J by 5 bases, and 17 bases separated the two germline ends. CDR3 length: 15 residues. Germline V gene sequence: CDR1 GTSNPN, CDR2 SVGIG (reference sequence). The CDR3 nucleotides are TGTGCCTGGAGAGAAAGCCCCTCTGTTGATCAGCCCCAGCATTTT. This translates into CAWRESPSVDQPQHF.

This rearrangement joins TRBV25-1 to TRBJ2-1, with D perhaps TRBD2 (6 bases). The V gene's germline CDR1 is MGHDK and CDR2 SYGVNS. This CDR3 contains 14 residues. V was pared by 6 bases and J by 3 bases, with 12 bases between. The CDR3 coding sequence is TGTGCCAGCAGCCGGGACTCCAACTACAATGAGCAGTTCTTC. Its translation: CASSRDSNYNEQFF.

The rearrangement joins TRBV18 to TRBJ1-1; 8 bases map to TRBD1. Germline loops: CDR1 KGHSH, CDR2 LQKENI. V was pared by 6 bases and J by 8 bases, with 14 bases of the junction left unmatched. The CDR3 covers 15 residues. CDR3 sequence reads: CASSSQATGTGEAFF. CDR3 nucleotides: TGTGCCAGCTCCTCCCAAGCGACCGGGACAGGAGAAGCTTTCTTT. Looking up the rest from reference TRBV18 and TRBJ1-1 gives the full variable domain: NAGVMQNPRHLVRRRGQEARLRCSPMKGHSHVYWYRQLPEEGLKFMVYLQKENIIDESGMPKERFSAEFPKEGPSILRIQQVVRGDSAAYFCASSSQATGTGEAFFGQGTRLTVV.

The chain links TRBV5-6 to TRBJ1-5; D might be TRBD1 (6 bases). V lost 1 base and J lost 4, with 15 bases in between. The CDR3 extends over 16 amino acids. Germline CDR1 reads SGHDT; CDR2 reads YYEEEE. The CDR3 sequence: CASSLFSGEGNQPQHF. Written as DNA, the CDR3 is TGTGCCAGCAGCTTGTTTTCAGGGGAAGGGAATCAGCCCCAGCATTTT. Looking up the rest from reference TRBV5-6 and TRBJ1-5 gives the full variable domain: DAGVTQSPTHLIKTRGQQVTLRCSPKSGHDTVSWYQQALGQGPQFIFQYYEEEERQRGNFPDRFSGHQFPNYSSELNVNALLLGDSALYLCASSLFSGEGNQPQHFGDGTRLSIL.

V usage is TRBV18 and J usage is TRBJ2-3; D may be TRBD2 (6 bases). CDR3 length: 15 amino acids. The germline gives CDR1 KGHSH, CDR2 LQKENI. Between the trimmed V and J ends, which lost 0 bases and 9 bases, there was a span of 16 bases. Here the CDR3 DNA reads TGTGCCAGCTCACCACCGACTCCCTCTAGCGACACGCAGTATTTT. It codes for CASSPPTPSSDTQYF.

Written as DNA, the CDR3 is TGTGCCAGCAGAAAATTATCCGGTCCAACTAATGAAAAACTGTTTTTT. Translated: CASRKLSGPTNEKLFF. The chain uses TRBV27 and TRBJ1-4; D remains unclear. Trimming shortened V by 6 bases and J by 0 bases, and 14 bases separated the two germline ends. The CDR3 is 16 residues long. Germline V gives CDR1 MNHEY, CDR2 SMNVEV (reference sequence).

This chain joins TRBV3-1 (or the pseudogene TRBV3-2) and TRBJ2-5; no definite D call. Germline CDR1 reads LGHDT; CDR2 reads YNNKEL (reference sequence). V lost 3 bases to trimming and J lost 4 bases, with 9 bases between them. The CDR3 totals 13 residues. The CDR3 region is CASSQQVSETQYF. The CDR3 DNA reads as TGTGCCAGCAGCCAGCAGGTATCAGAGACCCAGTACTTC.

The chain employs TRBV14 and TRBJ2-3; 8 bases map to TRBD1. In germline, CDR1 is SGHDN, CDR2 FVKESK. Unmatched junction bases numbered 5, after V lost 2 bases and J lost 4 bases. The CDR3 sequence is 15 residues long. The CDR3 here is CASSQRQGKADTQYF. The CDR3 DNA reads TGTGCCAGCAGCCAACGACAGGGGAAGGCAGATACGCAGTATTTT.

This sequence joins TRBV19 and TRBJ1-6; 7 bases are a match to TRBD1. Germline trimming cut 5 bases from V and 6 bases from J; bases unmatched to any gene: 10. Germline CDR1 reads LNHDA; CDR2 reads SQIVND (reference sequence). This CDR3 spans 16 amino acids. CDR3: CASSSTGNLGNSPLHF. Written as DNA, the CDR3 is TGTGCCAGTAGTTCGACAGGGAATTTGGGTAATTCACCCCTCCACTTT.

The chain carries TRBV10-3 and TRBJ1-1; the D gene is possibly TRBD1 (5 bases). V was trimmed by 5 bases and J by 4 bases, leaving 11 bases between them. Germline V gives CDR1 ENHRY, CDR2 SYGVKD. The CDR3 contains 13 residues. The CDR3 loop reads CAISNAGGTEAFF. The CDR3 nucleotides are TGTGCCATCAGTAACGCCGGGGGCACTGAAGCTTTCTTT.

V and J are TRBV5-1 and TRBJ2-3; the match to TRBD2 covers 9 bases. V gave up 0 bases and J gave up 2 bases; unmatched junction bases: 13. CDR3 size: 19 residues. Per germline, CDR1 SGHRS and CDR2 YFSETQ. The CDR3 reads CASSLGLAGSNKVTDTQYF. The CDR3 DNA reads as TGCGCCAGCAGCTTGGGGCTAGCGGGGTCCAATAAAGTCACAGATACGCAGTATTTT.

The chain uses TRBV7-3 and TRBJ2-3, with TRBD1 as a possible D gene (5 bases). V lost 4 bases and J 0 bases, leaving 8 bases between the germline ends. The length of the CDR3 is 14 residues. Germline values: CDR1 SGHTA, CDR2 FQGTGA. CDR3 region: CASSSGSSTDTQYF. Here the CDR3 DNA reads TGTGCCAGCAGCTCAGGGTCTAGCACAGATACGCAGTATTTT.

Details on this clone: At the DNA level, this CDR3 is encoded by other sequences in the same sample as well. The genes are TRBV5-1 and TRBJ1-1; D is perhaps TRBD1 (5 bases). The ends were cut back, 0 bases at V and 3 bases at J, with 9 bases in the middle. Looked up from germline, CDR1 is SGHRS and CDR2 is YFSETQ. CDR3 length equals 14 residues. The CDR3 here is CASSLGPGDTEAFF. CDR3 in DNA: TGCGCCAGCAGCTTGGGTCCGGGGGACACTGAAGCTTTCTTT.

The rearrangement links TRBV7-3 to TRBJ2-3; 9 bases fit TRBD2. The CDR3 runs to 14 residues. The germline V gene encodes CDR1 SGHTA and CDR2 FQGTGA. V trimming: 3 bases; J trimming: 5 bases; junction bases outside the gene matches: 3. DNA for the CDR3: TGTGCCAGCAGCTTGGGTAGCGGGGGAGATACGCAGTATTTT. It translates to CASSLGSGGDTQYF.

The chain couples TRBV29-1 to TRBJ2-7; perhaps TRBD2 as D (5 bases). CDR1 and CDR2 from the germline V gene are SQVTM and ANQGSEA. V lost 5 bases and J 3 bases, leaving 11 bases between the germline ends. CDR3 length: 12 amino acids. CDR3 DNA: TGCAGCGTTAAGCGGCCTAACTACGAGCAGTACTTC. Translation gives CSVKRPNYEQYF.

This chain uses TRBV5-1 with TRBJ1-1, with 8 bases fitting TRBD1. CDR3 length: 14 residues. V shed 4 bases, J shed 5 bases, and the junction held 7 bases outside the gene matches. Per the germline V gene, CDR1 is SGHRS and CDR2 is YFSETQ. The CDR3 sequence: CASSTGQDMTEAFF. CDR3 sequence (DNA): TGCGCCAGCAGCACGGGACAGGATATGACTGAAGCTTTCTTT.

The CDR3 protein is CASRRGGLYGYTF. As DNA, the CDR3 is TGTGCCAGCAGGCGGGGGGGACTCTATGGCTACACCTTC. This chain connects TRBV12-3 or TRBV12-4 to TRBJ1-2; possible D gene TRBD1, 5 bases. The CDR3 is 13 amino acids. V lost 6 bases and J lost 4, with 12 bases in between.

The rearrangement uses TRBV7-3 and TRBJ2-7; maybe TRBD2 (6 bases). The V gene's germline CDR1 is SGHTA and CDR2 FQGTGA. The CDR3 sequence is 14 residues long. Trimming pared 6 bases from V and 3 bases from J, leaving 15 bases between. The chain's CDR3 is CASRSGGPVYEQYF. Here the CDR3 DNA reads TGTGCCAGCAGGTCCGGGGGACCAGTCTACGAGCAGTACTTC. Looking up the rest from reference TRBV7-3 and TRBJ2-7 gives the full variable domain: GAGVSQTPSNKVTEKGKYVELRCDPISGHTALYWYRQSLGQGPEFLIYFQGTGAADDSGLPNDRFFAVRPEGSVSTLKIQRTERGDSAVYLCASRSGGPVYEQYFGPGTRLTVT.

The gene calls are TRBV27 and TRBJ2-3; TRBD1 matches at 9 bases. The CDR3 consists of 15 residues. Trimming removed 5 bases from V and 6 bases from J; junction bases left unmatched: 9. CDR1 and CDR2 from the germline V gene are MNHEY and SMNVEV (reference sequence). The CDR3 coding sequence is TGTGCCAGCAGTGAATTACAGGGGGCGACGGATACGCAGTATTTT. The encoded protein is CASSELQGATDTQYF.

CDR3 DNA sequence: TGTGCCAGCAGTAGGGGGCTTGGGGAGACCCAGTACTTC. It specifies CASSRGLGETQYF. This chain uses TRBV6-5 with TRBJ2-5; TRBD1 aligns across 7 bases. This CDR3 spans 13 amino acids. Germline values: CDR1 MNHEY, CDR2 SVGAGI. The ends lost 5 bases at V and 5 bases at J; junction bases unmatched: 5.

This rearrangement joins TRBV10-3 to TRBJ1-1, with unresolved D. CDR3 length: 13 residues. V lost 1 base and J lost 3, with 6 bases in between. The germline gives CDR1 ENHRY, CDR2 SYGVKD. CDR3 nucleotides: TGTGCCATCAGTGAGTTAACACACACTGAAGCTTTCTTT. This codes for CAISELTHTEAFF.

The V gene is TRBV4-1, the J gene TRBJ2-3; maybe TRBD2 (5 bases). V was trimmed by 2 bases and J by 3 bases, leaving 21 bases between them. The CDR3 spans 18 residues. The germline gives CDR1 MGHRA, CDR2 YSYEKL. CDR3 loop: CASSQPARRKSGTDTQYF. DNA of the CDR3: TGCGCCAGCAGCCAACCAGCAAGGCGGAAATCGGGGACAGATACGCAGTATTTT.

With respect to this clone: A junction end diverges from the germline sequence, so it may reflect a read error. The chain links TRBV7-8 to TRBJ1-1, with 7 bases that match TRBD1. Germline V lookup: CDR1 SGHVS, CDR2 FQNEAQ. The CDR3 covers 13 residues. CDR3 region: CASSLGGSTEAFF. For the CDR3, the DNA is TGTGCCAGCAGTTTAGGGGGCAGCACTGAAGCTTTCTTT. Together with reference TRBV7-8 and TRBJ1-1, the CDR3 gives the full variable domain: GAGVSQSPRYKVAKRGQDVALRCDPISGHVSLFWYQQALGQGPEFLTYFQNEAQLDKSGLPSDRFFAERPEGSVSTLKIQRTQQEDSAVYLCASSLGGSTEAFFGQGTRLTVV.

The V gene is TRBV5-1, the J gene TRBJ2-2, with TRBD2 identical over 7 bases. The CDR3 has 15 residues. In germline, CDR1 is SGHRS, CDR2 YFSETQ. Trimming cost V 7 bases and J 4 bases; bases outside gene matches: 10. The CDR3 DNA reads TGCGCCAGCCGGTCCAGCGGGGATGGCACCGGGGAGCTGTTTTTT. Its translation is CASRSSGDGTGELFF.

The V and J genes are TRBV5-1 and TRBJ1-1; D unclear. In germline, CDR1 is SGHRS, CDR2 YFSETQ. The ends were cut back, 4 bases at V and 0 bases at J, with 10 bases in the middle. The CDR3 consists of 14 residues. The DNA of the CDR3 is TGCGCCAGCAGCGTTGACACCCTGAACACTGAAGCTTTCTTT. The encoded protein is CASSVDTLNTEAFF.

This clone came up a few times. V is TRBV2 and J is TRBJ1-1, with D unclear. V lost 4 bases, J lost 5 bases, and 17 bases lay in between. Germline values: CDR1 SNHLY, CDR2 FYNNEI. CDR3 length equals 15 residues. In DNA, the CDR3 is TGTGCCAGCAGTGGGAGTTGGAGAGGAGGGACTGAAGCTTTCTTT. Protein: CASSGSWRGGTEAFF.

The chain joins TRBV11-2 to TRBJ2-1; 10 positions match TRBD2. The trim removed 1 base at V and 4 bases at J, leaving 1 base unmatched. CDR3 length equals 15 residues. Germline-derived CDR1 and CDR2 are SGHAT and FQNNGV. The CDR3 is CASSLGTSGYNEQFF. The DNA for the CDR3 is TGTGCCAGCAGCTTAGGGACTAGCGGATACAATGAGCAGTTCTTC.

The chain uses TRBV6-2 or TRBV6-3 and TRBJ2-7; TRBD1 matches 7 bases. Germline loops: CDR1 MNHEY, CDR2 SVGEGT. This CDR3 is built from 16 residues. V shed 4 bases and J 0 bases; nucleotides not matched to a gene: 9. The CDR3 loop reads CASSFQQGRSSYEQYF. CDR3 nucleotides: TGTGCCAGCAGTTTCCAACAGGGGCGGAGCTCCTACGAGCAGTACTTC.

This chain uses TRBV30 with TRBJ2-4, with a weak D call TRBD2 (6 bases). CDR1 GTSNPN and CDR2 SVGIG come from the germline V gene (reference sequence). CDR3 length: 13 residues. With 0 bases removed from V and 6 bases from J, the gap between germline ends came to 9 bases. The CDR3 sequence: CAWSVGGGNIQYF. The CDR3 bases are TGTGCCTGGAGTGTGGGGGGTGGAAACATTCAGTACTTC.

The chain joins TRBV5-5 to TRBJ2-7; TRBD1 matches 8 bases. CDR3 length: 17 residues. Looked up from germline, CDR1 is SGHKS and CDR2 is YYEKEE (reference sequence). The trim removed 2 bases at V and 3 bases at J, leaving 13 bases unmatched. The CDR3 sequence is CASSFFLDRVSIYEQYF. The CDR3 coding sequence is TGTGCCAGCAGCTTCTTTTTGGACAGGGTGAGCATCTACGAGCAGTACTTC.

The chain combines TRBV18 with TRBJ1-2; D possibly corresponds to TRBD1 (6 bases). The CDR3 has 15 amino acids. CDR1 is KGHSH and CDR2 is LQKENI in the germline V gene. V lost 1 base, J lost 0 bases, and 9 bases lay in between. CDR3 DNA: TGTGCCAGCTCACCACAAGGGGGAACTAACTATGGCTACACCTTC. This sequence encodes CASSPQGGTNYGYTF.

The chain combines TRBV7-2 with TRBJ2-7, with a possible D match to TRBD2 (7 bases). Germline V lookup: CDR1 SGHTA, CDR2 FQGNSA. The V end lost 1 base, the J end lost 2 bases, and 15 bases lay between the germline ends. This CDR3 region has 16 residues. This CDR3 reads CASSLGFAGAAYEQYF. In DNA form, the CDR3 reads TGTGCCAGCAGCTTAGGATTTGCGGGGGCCGCCTACGAGCAGTACTTC. The full variable domain, its missing parts supplied by reference TRBV7-2 and TRBJ2-7, is GAGVSQSPSNKVTEKGKDVELRCDPISGHTALYWYRQSLGQGLEFLIYFQGNSAPDKSGLPSDRFSAERTGGSVSTLTIQRTQQEDSAVYLCASSLGFAGAAYEQYFGPGTRLTVT.